This T cell receptor (beta chain) came from a study of T cells in Graves' hyperthyroidism and ophthalmopathy. Amplification targeted TCR beta CDR3 regions from RNA transcripts. Using the HTBI primer set, a first-round RT-PCR was run on the TCR CDR3. TCRdb re-called the multiplex PCR reads through MiXCR, storing one row per CDR3 protein. The sample lists 600,000 to 650,000 distinct CDR3 sequences; roughly 20% were seen once. On this clonotype itself: As yet, its antigen is unknown.

CDR1 SGHTA and CDR2 FQGTGA come from the germline V gene. The germline V and J ends were trimmed by 6 bases and 0 bases, with 13 bases remaining between them. This CDR3 is built from 15 residues. Study-wide points: Most clonotypes expanded in the thyroid (above 0.001) were also present in blood.

The sequence derives from a man aged 25 to 40 with Graves' ophthalmopathy. The sample taken for sequencing was blood. The genes are TRBV7-3 and TRBJ2-3, with a tentative D call TRBD1 (6 bases). The CDR3 DNA is TGTGCCAGCAGGGTGGGGGACACCAGCACAGATACGCAGTATTTT. Amino acids: CASRVGDTSTDTQYF.